Listed below are T cell receptor beta chains from one sample, sequenced in a study of cytomegalovirus exposure and HLA in healthy donors. The method was immunoSEQ multiplex PCR; TCRdb's version includes in-frame clones alone and lacks a portion of them. The sample consists of roughly 350,000 clones, roughly 88% of them appearing once. Source material: PBMCs. These receptor sequences come from a woman aged 18-29 years in good health and CMV-seronegative. CDR3s include the opening cysteine and the closing phenylalanine or tryptophan. The order of the fields is J gene, D gene, clone size, V gene, CDR3 DNA, CDR3 protein. D genes are given only for firm matches. Not every row has a clone size; where given, it reads once, few, many or a size class.

TRBJ2-2 | TRBD2 | . | TRBV5-1 | TGCGCCAGCAGCTCGACTAGCGGGGTGAACACCGGGGAGCTGTTTTTT | CASSSTSGVNTGELFF
TRBJ2-7 | TRBD2 | . | TRBV18 | TGTGCCAGCTCACCACCAGGGACGGCGGGAGCCTACGAGCAGTACTTC | CASSPPGTAGAYEQYF
TRBJ2-2 | TRBD2 | . | TRBV5-1 | TGCGCCAGCAGCTTCGGCGGGAGGAACACCGGGGAGCTGTTTTTT | CASSFGGRNTGELFF
TRBJ1-1 | . | . | TRBV18 | TGTGCCAGCTCACTTGGCGGATTCATGAACACTGAAGCTTTCTTT | CASSLGGFMNTEAFF
TRBJ2-5 | TRBD1 | . | TRBV4-1 | TGCGCCAGCAGCCGCCTACGGGACAGCCCTCAAGAGACCCAGTACTTC | CASSRLRDSPQETQYF
TRBJ2-7 | TRBD1 | . | TRBV18 | TGTGCCAGCTCACCAAAGGGGGGGACAGGGGCCTACGAGCAGTACTTC | CASSPKGGTGAYEQYF
TRBJ2-7 | TRBD2 | . | TRBV27 | TGTGCCATCCGGGAGGGGAGTGGGACCTACGAGCAGTACTTC | CAIREGSGTYEQYF
TRBJ2-2 | . | . | TRBV7-7 | TGTGCCAGCAGCTTAGCAGGCGGCCCCGGGGAGCTGTTTTTT | CASSLAGGPGELFF
TRBJ2-7 | . | . | TRBV4-3 | TGCGCCAGCAGCCAAGGTCGGGAGAGCTCCTACGAGCAGTACTTC | CASSQGRESSYEQYF
TRBJ2-1 | TRBD2 | . | TRBV30 | TGTGCCTGGAGTGTAGGGACTAGCTCGTCTCAGGAGCAGTTCTTC | CAWSVGTSSSQEQFF
TRBJ2-7 | . | few | TRBV28 | TGTGCCAGCAGTGAGGGCGGGTACGAGCAGTACTTC | CASSEGGYEQYF
TRBJ2-7 | TRBD2 | . | TRBV9 | TGTGCCAGCAGCGGAGAAGAGGGACTAGCCTACGAGCAGTACTTC | CASSGEEGLAYEQYF
TRBJ1-3 | . | few | TRBV6-5 | TGTGCCAGCAGCCCCACCGGGACTGTGGGAAACACCATATATTTT | CASSPTGTVGNTIYF
TRBJ2-7 | . | . | TRBV10-2 | TGCGCCAGCAGTGAAGGGGCTAGGGGCTACGAGCAGTACTTC | CASSEGARGYEQYF
TRBJ2-2 | TRBD1 | . | TRBV19 | TGTGCCAGTAGTTCCGGGACAGGCACCGGGGAGCTGTTTTTT | CASSSGTGTGELFF
TRBJ2-1 | TRBD2 | once | TRBV2 | TGTGCCAGCAGCCGCGGGAGGGCGTTTATTAATGAGCAGTTCTTC | CASSRGRAFINEQFF
TRBJ2-7 | . | . | TRBV6-1 | TGTGCCAGCAGTTTAGCCCGACAGCCTTCCTACGAGCAGTACTTC | CASSLARQPSYEQYF
TRBJ1-5 | TRBD1 | . | TRBV4-2 | TGTGCCAGCAGCCCCGGACAGGGTAGAGTCCAGCCCCAGCATTTT | CASSPGQGRVQPQHF
TRBJ1-5 | TRBD1 | . | TRBV2 | TGTGCCAGCAGAGGGACAGGGTGGGCCCAGCCCCAGCATTTT | CASRGTGWAQPQHF
TRBJ2-5 | . | . | TRBV5-6 | TGTGCCAGCAGCCCGGAGGGGGCTACAGCGTGGGAGACCCAGTACTTC | CASSPEGATAWETQYF
TRBJ1-4 | TRBD1 | . | TRBV6-6 | TGTGCCAGCAGTCGGACAGGGGTTAATGAAAAACTGTTTTTT | CASSRTGVNEKLFF
TRBJ2-1 | TRBD2 | . | TRBV6-1 | TGTGCCAGCAGGATACTAGCGGGAGCAACGAATGAGCAGTTCTTC | CASRILAGATNEQFF
TRBJ2-5 | TRBD1 | . | TRBV7-2 | TGTGCCAGCAGCTGGGACAGGGTGCAAGAGACCCAGTACTTC | CASSWDRVQETQYF
TRBJ1-1 | . | . | TRBV6-1 | TGTGCCAGCAGTGAAATCGGGACACCCGAAGCTTTCTTT | CASSEIGTPEAFF
TRBJ1-1 | TRBD1 | once | TRBV29-1 | TGCAGCGTTGCGGGACAGATGAACACTGAAGCTTTCTTT | CSVAGQMNTEAFF
TRBJ2-5 | . | . | TRBV4-3 | TGCGCCAGCAGCCAAGGGCTGAACCGAAAACAAGAGACCCAGTACTTC | CASSQGLNRKQETQYF
TRBJ2-7 | TRBD1 | once | TRBV29-1 | TGCAGCGTTGAAGAGGGACAGGATACCTACGAGCAGTACTTC | CSVEEGQDTYEQYF
TRBJ1-1 | . | . | TRBV4-2 | TGTGCCAGCAGCCCCACGGGTACTGAAGCTTTCTTT | CASSPTGTEAFF
TRBJ2-2 | TRBD2 | few | TRBV5-4 | TGTGCCAGCAGCTTGGCACCCGGGGGGATGGACACCGGGGAGCTGTTTTTT | CASSLAPGGMDTGELFF
TRBJ2-7 | . | . | TRBV9 | TGTGCCAGCAGCGTCATAGGGGGGGCCGACGAGCAGTACTTC | CASSVIGGADEQYF
TRBJ1-4 | . | . | TRBV6-6 | TGTGCCAGCAGTTTCTCCGGGGGGTTAGTGGATGAAAAACTGTTTTTT | CASSFSGGLVDEKLFF
TRBJ2-1 | TRBD2 | . | TRBV14 | TGTGCCAGCAGCCGTGGGACTAGCGGCTACAATGAGCAGTTCTTC | CASSRGTSGYNEQFF
TRBJ2-1 | TRBD2 | . | TRBV25-1 | TGTGCCAGCAGTGAAGCATGGGAGGGAAACAATGAGCAGTTCTTC | CASSEAWEGNNEQFF
TRBJ2-3 | TRBD2 | . | TRBV6-5 | TGTGCCAGCAGTTATTCGGGAGGGGATTGGGATACGCAGTATTTT | CASSYSGGDWDTQYF
TRBJ2-2 | TRBD2 | . | TRBV25-1 | TGTGCCAGCCAACTAGCGGACTCCCCCGGCACCGGGGAGCTGTTTTTT | CASQLADSPGTGELFF
TRBJ2-2 | TRBD1 | . | TRBV2 | TGTGCCAGCACGGGACAGGGGTCCGGGGAGCTGTTTTTT | CASTGQGSGELFF
TRBJ2-7 | TRBD1 | . | TRBV6-5 | TGTGCCAGCAGTAACCGACAGGGTGGCGAGCAGTACTTC | CASSNRQGGEQYF
TRBJ2-7 | . | . | TRBV5-8 | TGTGCCAGCAGCTTGGGAGATTTTGGCTCCTACGAGCAGTACTTC | CASSLGDFGSYEQYF
TRBJ2-2 | TRBD1 | . | TRBV11-1 | TGTGCCAGCAGCTTCGCGGATCCCCGACAGGGCACCGGGGAGCTGTTTTTT | CASSFADPRQGTGELFF
TRBJ1-1 | . | once | TRBV9 | TGTGCCAGCAGCTTAAGACAGGACCTTATGAACACTGAAGCTTTCTTT | CASSLRQDLMNTEAFF
TRBJ2-7 | . | few | TRBV7-2 | TGTGCCAGCACGCACCCGGACAGCTACGAGCAGTACTTC | CASTHPDSYEQYF
TRBJ2-1 | TRBD1 | once | TRBV11-2 | TGTGCCAGCGACGGGACAGCTACTGAGCAGTTCTTC | CASDGTATEQFF
TRBJ2-1 | TRBD2 | . | TRBV5-6 | TGTGCCAGCAGCTACCTAGCGGGAGACTACAATGAGCAGTTCTTC | CASSYLAGDYNEQFF
TRBJ2-7 | . | few | TRBV28 | TGTGCCAGCTCTACCCGCGAGCAGTACTTC | CASSTREQYF
TRBJ2-5 | TRBD1 | . | TRBV6-5 | TGTGCCAGCAGTTACTTGACAGGGGTGGAGACCCAGTACTTC | CASSYLTGVETQYF
TRBJ2-6 | TRBD1 | . | TRBV7-8 | TGTGCCAGCGGACAGGGGGCGTCTGGGGCCAACGTCCTGACTTTC | CASGQGASGANVLTF
TRBJ1-5 | . | few | TRBV13 | TGTGCCAGCAGCTTAGGCAGGGCCGGCAATCAGCCCCAGCATTTT | CASSLGRAGNQPQHF
TRBJ2-7 | . | . | TRBV5-6 | TGTGCCAGCAGCCCTGGCTGGGAGTCCCCAGAGCAGTACTTC | CASSPGWESPEQYF
TRBJ2-7 | TRBD2 | . | TRBV28 | TGTGCCAGCAGTTTATGGGCTAGCGGTGCCTACGAGCAGTACTTC | CASSLWASGAYEQYF
TRBJ1-5 | . | once | TRBV19 | TGTGCCAGTAGTCCTAACGGGGAGAATCAGCCCCAGCATTTT | CASSPNGENQPQHF
TRBJ1-4 | . | . | TRBV5-1 | TGCGCCAGCAGCTTAGTCGGGGAAAAACTGTTTTTT | CASSLVGEKLFF
TRBJ2-7 | . | . | TRBV5-1 | TGCGCCAGCAGCTTGGGCAGCTCCTACGAGCAGTACTTC | CASSLGSSYEQYF
TRBJ1-2 | . | . | TRBV28 | TGTGCCAGCAGTTCCGGAACAGGCGCATATGGCTACACCTTC | CASSSGTGAYGYTF
TRBJ2-7 | . | . | TRBV7-9 | TGTGCCAGCAGCTTAGGGCCGGGCGAGCAGTACTTC | CASSLGPGEQYF
TRBJ2-5 | . | . | TRBV28 | TGTGCCAGCAGTCCCCTAACAGGGTACCAAGAGACCCAGTACTTC | CASSPLTGYQETQYF
TRBJ2-7 | . | . | TRBV27 | TGTGCCAGCAGTCCCCGCGGGGCTAGCAGATACTACGAGCAGTACTTC | CASSPRGASRYYEQYF
TRBJ2-6 | . | . | TRBV2 | TGTGCCAGCAGTGAATTACTCACTCGCTTCGCATTGAGCTCTGGGGCCAACGTCCTGACTTTC | CASSELLTRFALSSGANVLTF
TRBJ1-2 | . | few | TRBV10-3 | TGTGCCATCAGTGACGAGGGCAACGGCTACACCTTC | CAISDEGNGYTF
TRBJ1-1 | . | . | TRBV5-6 | TGTGCCAGCAGCCGCCTTAACGCCGGGAACACTGAAGCTTTCTTT | CASSRLNAGNTEAFF
TRBJ2-1 | TRBD1 | . | TRBV6-5 | TGTGCCAGCAGTTACTTGGGACAGGGCGTGAACAATGAGCAGTTCTTC | CASSYLGQGVNNEQFF